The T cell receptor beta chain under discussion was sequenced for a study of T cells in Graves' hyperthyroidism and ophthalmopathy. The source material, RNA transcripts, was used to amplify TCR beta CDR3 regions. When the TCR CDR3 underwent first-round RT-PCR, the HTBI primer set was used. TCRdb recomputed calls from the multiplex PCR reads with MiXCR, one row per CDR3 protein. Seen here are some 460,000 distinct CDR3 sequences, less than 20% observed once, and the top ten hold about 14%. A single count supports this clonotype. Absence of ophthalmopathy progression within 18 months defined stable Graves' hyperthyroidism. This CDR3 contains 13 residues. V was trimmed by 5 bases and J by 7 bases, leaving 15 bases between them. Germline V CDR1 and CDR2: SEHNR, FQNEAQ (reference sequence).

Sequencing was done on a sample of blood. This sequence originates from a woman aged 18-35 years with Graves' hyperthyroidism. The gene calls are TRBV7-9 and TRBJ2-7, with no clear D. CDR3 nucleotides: TGTGCCAGCAGCCCGAGTCGGCAGACGGAGCAGTACTTC. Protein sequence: CASSPSRQTEQYF.